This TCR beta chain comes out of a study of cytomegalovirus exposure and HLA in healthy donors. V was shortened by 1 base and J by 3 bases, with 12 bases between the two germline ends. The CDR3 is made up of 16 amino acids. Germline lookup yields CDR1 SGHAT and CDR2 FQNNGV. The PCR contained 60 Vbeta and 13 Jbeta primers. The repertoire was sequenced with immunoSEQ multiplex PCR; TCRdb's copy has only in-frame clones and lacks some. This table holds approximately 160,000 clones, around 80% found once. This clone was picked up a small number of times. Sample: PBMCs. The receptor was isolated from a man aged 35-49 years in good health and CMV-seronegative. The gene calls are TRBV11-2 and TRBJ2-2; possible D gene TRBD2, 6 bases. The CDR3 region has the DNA TGTGCCAGCAGCTTAGGGATCAGGGACTACACCGGGGAGCTGTTTTTT. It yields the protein CASSLGIRDYTGELFF.